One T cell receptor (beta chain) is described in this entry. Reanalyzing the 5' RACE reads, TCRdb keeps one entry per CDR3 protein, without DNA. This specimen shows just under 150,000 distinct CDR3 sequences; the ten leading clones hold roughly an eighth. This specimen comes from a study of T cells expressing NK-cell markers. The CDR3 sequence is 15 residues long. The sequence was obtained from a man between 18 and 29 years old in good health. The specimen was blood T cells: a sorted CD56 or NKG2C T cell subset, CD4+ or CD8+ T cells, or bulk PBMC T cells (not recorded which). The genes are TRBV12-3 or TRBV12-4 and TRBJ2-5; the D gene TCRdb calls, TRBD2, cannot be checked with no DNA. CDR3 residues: CASNLGLAPQETQYF.